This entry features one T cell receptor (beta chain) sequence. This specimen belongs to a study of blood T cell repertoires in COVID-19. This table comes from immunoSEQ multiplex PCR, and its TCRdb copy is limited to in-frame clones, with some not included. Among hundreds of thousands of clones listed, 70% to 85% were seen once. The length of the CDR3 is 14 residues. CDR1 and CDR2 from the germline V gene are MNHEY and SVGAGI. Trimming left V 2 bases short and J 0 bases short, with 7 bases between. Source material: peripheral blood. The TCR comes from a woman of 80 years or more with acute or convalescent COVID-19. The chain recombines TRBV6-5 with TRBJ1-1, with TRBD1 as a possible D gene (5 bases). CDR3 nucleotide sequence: TGTGCCAGCAGTTACGGGGCCATGAACACTGAAGCTTTCTTT. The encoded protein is CASSYGAMNTEAFF.